This T cell receptor beta chain is from a study of shared clonotypes between healthy human individuals. V lost 6 bases and J lost 0, with 9 bases in between. CDR1 is SQVTM and CDR2 is ANQGSEA in the germline V gene. The CDR3 is 13 amino acids. Here immunoSEQ multiplex PCR was the method, and the copy in TCRdb shows in-frame clones only, minus some. The data hold about 2.4 million clones, with roughly 93% observed a single time. The sequence came from a man aged 18 to 30 in good health. Some clones in this sample may be carry-over from other donors' samples. The rearrangement joins TRBV29-1 to TRBJ1-5, with a possible D match to TRBD1 (6 bases). Sequencing was performed on naive CD4+ T cells from PBMCs. Subset described: CD45RA+ positively selected. This chain's CDR3 is CSVRDNSNQPQHF. The CDR3 DNA is TGCAGCGTCCGGGACAATAGCAATCAGCCCCAGCATTTT.